The entry that follows covers one TCR beta chain sequence. The entry originates in a study of blood T cell repertoires in COVID-19. Study-level background: Samples of COVID-19 (acute and convalescent) were obtained from the United States, Italy and Spain.

J was trimmed by 8 bases and V by 0 bases; bases with no gene match: 8. Germline assignment: CDR1 SGDLS and CDR2 YYNGEE. This CDR3 is built from 15 residues. Measured with immunoSEQ multiplex PCR; TCRdb has only the in-frame clones, and not every one. The table lists fewer than 700,000 clones, 70% to 90% of them singletons, with roughly 7.3% in the top ten. The TCR sequence derives from a woman aged 45-65 years with COVID-19, enrolled during active disease. The source material was peripheral blood. This rearrangement joins TRBV9 to TRBJ1-2; 9 nucleotides match TRBD1. The DNA for the CDR3 is TGTGCCAGCAGCGTAGGAGGGGGACAGGGAAAAGGCTACACCTTC. This gives the protein CASSVGGGQGKGYTF.